This T cell receptor (beta chain) was identified in a study of shared clonotypes between healthy human individuals. V was pared by 0 bases and J by 5 bases, with 15 bases between. The V gene's germline CDR1 is SGHRS and CDR2 YFSETQ. This CDR3 comprises 15 residues. TCRdb's table, derived via immunoSEQ multiplex PCR, lists solely in-frame clones and lacks some. The repertoire holds more than 2 million clones, nearly 97% seen once, with more than 0.1% in the top ten. Sequencing was carried out using naive CD4+ T cells sorted from blood. Subset in this sample: CD45RA+ positively selected. This clonotype was obtained from a man younger than 30 in good health. The chain carries TRBV5-1 and TRBJ2-7; possible D gene TRBD2, 6 bases. DNA for the CDR3: TGCGCCAGCAGCTTGGTGGCGGGGTTTACGGACGAGCAGTACTTC. Translation gives CASSLVAGFTDEQYF.